Following are 27 T cell receptor beta chains from one sample sequenced in a study of blood T cell repertoires in COVID-19. Only in-frame clones appear in the TCRdb table, and some are missing; sequencing was by immunoSEQ multiplex PCR. The data show some 350,000 clones, approximately 82% seen once. The sequencing input was peripheral blood. The receptors were gathered from a man younger than 40 with active or convalescent COVID-19.

This sequence joins TRBV7-2 and TRBJ2-3; tentatively, D is TRBD2 (5 bases). Trimming stripped 1 base from V and 9 bases from J, with 14 bases between. Germline assignment: CDR1 SGHTA and CDR2 FQGNSA. The CDR3 consists of 14 residues. The CDR3 protein is CASSLGRTAGTQYF. CDR3 in DNA: TGTGCCAGCAGCTTAGGGCGGACGGCGGGCACGCAGTATTTT.

The genes are TRBV4-1 and TRBJ2-7; D is ambiguous. The V end lost 3 bases, the J end lost 5 bases, and 14 bases lay between the germline ends. The CDR3 sequence is 14 residues long. Germline loops: CDR1 MGHRA, CDR2 YSYEKL. The CDR3 protein is CASSQRVVLDEQYF. The CDR3 DNA reads as TGCGCCAGCAGCCAGCGCGTAGTATTAGACGAGCAGTACTTC.

This chain joins TRBV30 and TRBJ1-4; 8 bases are a match to TRBD1. CDR3 length: 12 amino acids. Germline assignment: CDR1 GTSNPN and CDR2 SVGIG (reference sequence). V dropped 5 bases and J dropped 8; count of bases not matched to a gene: 4. CDR3 coding DNA: TGTGCCTGGGACAGGGGTAGCGAAAAACTGTTTTTT. It codes for CAWDRGSEKLFF.

This rearrangement joins TRBV6-2 or TRBV6-3 to TRBJ2-7; the match to TRBD2 covers 11 bases. J was trimmed by 3 bases and V by 0 bases; bases with no gene match: 4. The CDR3 spans 16 residues. Germline V lookup: CDR1 MNHEY, CDR2 SVGEGT. The CDR3 coding sequence is TGTGCCAGCAGTTACTCGAGACTAGCGGGGAACTACGAGCAGTACTTC. This encodes CASSYSRLAGNYEQYF.

There are a few counts of this clone. The rearrangement joins TRBV2 to TRBJ1-1; D possibly corresponds to TRBD1 (6 bases). The V gene lost 6 bases and the J gene lost 12 bases, with 20 bases spanning the gap. The germline CDR1 and CDR2 sequences are SNHLY and FYNNEI. This CDR3 contains 13 residues. CDR3 in DNA: TGTGCCAGCAGACCCGGGACAATTAGAGAAACTTTCTTT. Amino acid sequence: CASRPGTIRETFF.

This chain uses TRBV11-2 with TRBJ2-5, with a possible D match to TRBD1 (6 bases). The germline gives CDR1 SGHAT, CDR2 FQNNGV. The CDR3 has 15 amino acids. Trimming removed 1 base from V and 5 bases from J, with 14 bases in between. CDR3 DNA sequence: TGTGCCAGCAGCTTAGCAGGGACAACGAAGGAGACCCAGTACTTC. Its protein product is CASSLAGTTKETQYF.

This chain uses TRBV28 with TRBJ2-2; 10 positions agree with TRBD2. Germline-derived CDR1 and CDR2 are MDHEN and SYDVKM. The CDR3 has 19 amino acids. V was pared by 4 bases and J by 0 bases, with 11 bases of the junction left unmatched. The CDR3 loop reads CASSSPGTSGVANTGELFF. The CDR3 DNA follows: TGTGCCAGCAGTTCGCCAGGTACTAGCGGGGTCGCGAACACCGGGGAGCTGTTTTTT.

This chain connects TRBV7-8 to TRBJ2-7; TRBD2 matches at 9 bases. Germline-derived CDR1 and CDR2 are SGHVS and FQNEAQ. The CDR3 sequence is 15 residues long. V lost 5 bases, J lost 4 bases, and 9 bases stayed unmatched. CDR3 nucleotides: TGTGCCAGCAGCCTGACCGGGACTAGCCCGTACGAGCAGTACTTC. Residues: CASSLTGTSPYEQYF. The full variable domain, completed using reference TRBV7-8 and TRBJ2-7, is GAGVSQSPRYKVAKRGQDVALRCDPISGHVSLFWYQQALGQGPEFLTYFQNEAQLDKSGLPSDRFFAERPEGSVSTLKIQRTQQEDSAVYLCASSLTGTSPYEQYFGPGTRLTVT.

The chain recombines TRBV5-4 with TRBJ2-1; no firm D call. Germline loops: CDR1 SGHNT, CDR2 YYREEE (reference sequence). Trimming took off 4 bases at V and 5 bases at J, with 10 bases between the two ends. CDR3 size: 13 residues. CDR3 sequence (DNA): TGTGCCAGCAGCCCGGGTAGGAACAATGAGCAGTTCTTC. Translation gives CASSPGRNNEQFF.

This clone was seen more than once but under ten times. Other DNA sequences in this sample translate to the same CDR3. V and J are TRBV6-2 or TRBV6-3 and TRBJ2-1; 10 bases map to TRBD2. The V and J ends lost 2 bases and 3 bases, in that order; junction bases with no gene match: 4. The germline V gene has CDR1 MNHEY and CDR2 SVGEGT. The CDR3 is made up of 16 amino acids. CDR3 in DNA: TGTGCCAGCAGTTACGGGAGACTAGCGGGCTACAATGAGCAGTTCTTC. Its translation is CASSYGRLAGYNEQFF.

This sequence joins TRBV16 and TRBJ1-2, with D hard to call. The length of the CDR3 is 13 residues. Germline assignment: CDR1 KGHSY and CDR2 FQNENV. Trimming took off 0 bases at V and 8 bases at J, with 10 bases between the two ends. CDR3 sequence (DNA): TGTGCCAGCAGCCAATCGACAAAGTCGGGCTACACCTTC. Its protein product is CASSQSTKSGYTF.

The V call is TRBV18, the J call TRBJ2-5, with a tentative D call TRBD1 (5 bases). The CDR3 has 14 amino acids. Trimming took 3 bases from V and 5 from J, leaving 13 bases between them. Germline V gene sequence: CDR1 KGHSH, CDR2 LQKENI. The CDR3 sequence is CASSPPRAVETQYF. The DNA for the CDR3 is TGTGCCAGCTCACCTCCCAGGGCGGTGGAGACCCAGTACTTC.

The chain carries TRBV4-1 and TRBJ2-3; possibly TRBD1 for D (7 bases). Germline V gives CDR1 MGHRA, CDR2 YSYEKL. The CDR3 spans 15 residues. V lost 6 bases, J lost 4 bases, and 17 bases lay in between. The CDR3 bases are TGCGCCAGCAGGACTAGAGGGGGCGGGGCAGATACGCAGTATTTT. Encoded protein: CASRTRGGGADTQYF.

The chain uses TRBV6-4 and TRBJ2-3; tentative D call: TRBD1 (5 bases). CDR1 is MRHNA and CDR2 is SNTAGT in the germline V gene. Trimming took 6 bases from V and 2 from J, leaving 15 bases between them. The CDR3 length is 15 residues. This CDR3 reads CASSARGLDTDTQYF. Written as DNA, the CDR3 is TGTGCCAGCAGCGCAAGGGGCCTTGACACAGATACGCAGTATTTT.

The chain links TRBV7-7 to TRBJ2-1, with 14 positions matching TRBD2. The length of the CDR3 is 15 residues. The V segment lost 5 bases and the J segment 8 bases; nucleotides outside the gene matches: 5. Germline CDR1 reads SSHAT; CDR2 reads FNYEAQ (reference sequence). The DNA of the CDR3 is TGTGCCAGCAGCCCGGGACTAGCGGGAGTCGATGAGCAGTTCTTC. Translating it yields CASSPGLAGVDEQFF.

This chain uses TRBV28 with TRBJ2-1; D is possibly TRBD2 (6 bases). Germline CDR1 MDHEN, CDR2 SYDVKM. V lost 6 bases to trimming and J lost 8 bases, with 17 bases between them. There are 14 residues in the CDR3. DNA for the CDR3: TGTGCCAGCAGACCCATACGGGGGTCCGATGAGCAGTTCTTC. Its protein is CASRPIRGSDEQFF.

The rearrangement uses TRBV30 and TRBJ1-1; no clear D. The V and J ends lost 7 bases and 1 base respectively, with 16 bases between them. Per the germline V gene, CDR1 is GTSNPN and CDR2 is SVGIG (reference sequence). The CDR3 contains 14 residues. The CDR3 reads CALSRVFSNTEAFF. As DNA, the CDR3 is TGTGCCTTGTCCCGGGTCTTTTCGAACACTGAAGCTTTCTTT. The full variable domain, its missing parts supplied by reference TRBV30 and TRBJ1-1, is SQTIHQWPATLVQPVGSPLSLECTVEGTSNPNLYWYRQAAGRGLQLLFYSVGIGQISSEVPQNLSASRPQDRQFILSSKKLLLSDSGFYLCALSRVFSNTEAFFGQGTRLTVV.

The chain uses TRBV5-1 and TRBJ2-5; 10 positions match TRBD2. This CDR3 has 16 residues. The junction had 14 bases not matched to a gene; V was cut back by 7 bases and J by 5 bases. In germline, CDR1 is SGHRS, CDR2 YFSETQ. The CDR3 DNA reads as TGCGCCAGCCGCCGCCCCGGAGCGGGGGGGCCGGAGACCCAGTACTTC. This gives the protein CASRRPGAGGPETQYF.

The V gene is TRBV5-4, the J gene TRBJ1-2; TRBD1 matches at 7 bases. The CDR3 has 14 amino acids. Germline CDR1 SGHNT, CDR2 YYREEE (reference sequence). Losses at the gene ends were 4 bases for V and 2 bases for J; bases not matched to a gene: 5. For the CDR3, the DNA is TGTGCCAGCAGCCCCTGGACAGGAAACTATGGCTACACCTTC. It specifies CASSPWTGNYGYTF.

V is TRBV3-1 (or the pseudogene TRBV3-2) and J is TRBJ2-7, with D possibly TRBD1 on 6 matching bases. V was shortened by 8 bases and J by 0 bases, with 26 bases between the two germline ends. Germline CDR1 and CDR2: LGHDT and YNNKEL (reference sequence). This CDR3 is built from 18 residues. For the CDR3, the DNA is TGTGCCAGCGGCCCGAGTCAAACCAAGGGGGAGCACTCCTACGAGCAGTACTTC. Translating it yields CASGPSQTKGEHSYEQYF.

This rearrangement joins TRBV14 to TRBJ2-7, with 11 bases identical to TRBD2. Germline CDR1 reads SGHDN; CDR2 reads FVKESK. The CDR3 is 15 amino acids. J was trimmed by 5 bases and V by 6 bases; bases with no gene match: 9. The CDR3, as DNA: TGTGCCAGCAGTTTTAGCGGGAGGGCAATCCACGAGCAGTACTTC. Residues: CASSFSGRAIHEQYF.

Only a few counts were recorded for this clone. The J gene is TRBJ2-1, the V gene TRBV5-4, with D possibly being TRBD1 (5 bases). The germline V and J ends were trimmed by 0 bases and 8 bases, with 12 bases remaining between them. The CDR3 spans 14 residues. Germline CDR1 is SGHNT and CDR2 is YYREEE (reference sequence). Here the CDR3 reads CASSLAGRVDEQFF. The CDR3 DNA reads TGTGCCAGCAGCTTGGCCGGCAGGGTGGATGAGCAGTTCTTC.

V and J are TRBV9 and TRBJ1-3; maybe TRBD1 (5 bases). Germline CDR1 reads SGDLS; CDR2 reads YYNGEE. This CDR3 contains 16 residues. Trimming removed 0 bases from V and 0 bases from J, with 10 bases in between. The CDR3 reads CASSVDSRVSGNTIYF. CDR3 nucleotide sequence: TGTGCCAGCAGCGTAGACTCCAGGGTCTCTGGAAACACCATATATTTT.

The chain combines TRBV4-1 with TRBJ2-1; 11 nucleotides align to TRBD2. The CDR3 sequence is 17 residues long. J gave up 5 bases and V 2 bases, and 8 bases lay outside the gene matches. The germline V gene encodes CDR1 MGHRA and CDR2 YSYEKL. The CDR3 DNA sequence: TGCGCCAGCAGCCAATCACCGCTAGCGGGGGGCCACAATGAGCAGTTCTTC. It is translated as CASSQSPLAGGHNEQFF.

This clone turned up a few times. The genes are TRBV7-9 and TRBJ1-4, with a weak D call TRBD1 (5 bases). Germline CDR1 SEHNR, CDR2 FQNEAQ (reference sequence). The CDR3 has 15 amino acids. Trimming took 5 bases from V and 4 from J, leaving 14 bases between them. The CDR3 bases are TGTGCCAGCAGCCAAGACGGGACTTATAATGAAAAACTGTTTTTT. Residues: CASSQDGTYNEKLFF.

This clone was recorded once. The chain couples TRBV6-2 or TRBV6-3 to TRBJ2-1; D perhaps matches TRBD2 (5 bases). The germline gives CDR1 MNHEY, CDR2 SVGEGT. CDR3 length: 14 residues. The V gene lost 5 bases and the J gene lost 7 bases, with 15 bases spanning the gap. CDR3 DNA: TGTGCCAGCAGTCCCGGGTCGTGGGAGAATGAGCAGTTCTTC. This translates into CASSPGSWENEQFF.

This clone was seen just once. The J gene is TRBJ1-4, the V gene TRBV28; 9 bases agree with TRBD1. CDR1 is MDHEN and CDR2 is SYDVKM in the germline V gene. The V gene end was trimmed by 7 bases and the J gene end by 8 bases; junction bases not matched to a gene: 11. This CDR3 has 15 amino acids. The CDR3 region is CASTPRRTGVEKLFF. CDR3 in DNA: TGTGCCAGCACCCCCCGTAGGACAGGGGTAGAAAAACTGTTTTTT.